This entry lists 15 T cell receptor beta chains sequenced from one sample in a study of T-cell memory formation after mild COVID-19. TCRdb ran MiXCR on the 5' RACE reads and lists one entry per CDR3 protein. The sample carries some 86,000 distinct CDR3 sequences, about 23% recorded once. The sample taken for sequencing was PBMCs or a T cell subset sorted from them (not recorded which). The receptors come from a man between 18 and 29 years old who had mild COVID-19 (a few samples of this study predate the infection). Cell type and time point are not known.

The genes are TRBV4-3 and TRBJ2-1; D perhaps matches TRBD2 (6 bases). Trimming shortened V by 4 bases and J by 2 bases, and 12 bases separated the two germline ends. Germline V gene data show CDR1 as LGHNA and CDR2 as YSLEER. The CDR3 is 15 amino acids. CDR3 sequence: CASSPGTATYNEQFF. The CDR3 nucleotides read TGCGCCAGCAGCCCAGGGACTGCCACCTACAATGAGCAGTTCTTC.

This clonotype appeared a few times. CDR3 bases: TGCGCCAGCAGTGTTCAGAACACAGATACGCAGTATTTT. Protein product: CASSVQNTDTQYF. This rearrangement joins TRBV10-1 to TRBJ2-3; D unresolved. Trimming took 4 bases from V and 2 from J, leaving 7 bases between them. The CDR3 spans 13 residues. In germline, CDR1 is WNHNN, CDR2 SYGVQD (reference sequence).

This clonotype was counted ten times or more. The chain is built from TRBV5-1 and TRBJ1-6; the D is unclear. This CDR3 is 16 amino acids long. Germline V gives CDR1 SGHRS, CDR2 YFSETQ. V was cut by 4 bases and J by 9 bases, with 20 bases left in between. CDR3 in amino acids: CASSESIEVSSSPLHF. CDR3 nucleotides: TGCGCCAGCAGCGAGAGTATCGAGGTCTCTAGTTCACCCCTCCACTTT.

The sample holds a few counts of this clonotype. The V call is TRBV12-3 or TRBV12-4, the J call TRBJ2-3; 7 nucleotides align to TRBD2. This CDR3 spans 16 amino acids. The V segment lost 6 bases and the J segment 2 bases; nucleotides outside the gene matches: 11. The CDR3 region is CASRPRWAGDTDTQYF. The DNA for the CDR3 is TGTGCCAGCAGACCCCGTTGGGCGGGAGACACAGATACGCAGTATTTT.

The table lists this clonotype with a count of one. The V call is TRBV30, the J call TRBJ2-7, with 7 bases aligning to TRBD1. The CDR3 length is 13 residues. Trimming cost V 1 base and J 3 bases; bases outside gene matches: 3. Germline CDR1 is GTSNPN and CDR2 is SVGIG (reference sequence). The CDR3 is CAWSDRTGYEQYF. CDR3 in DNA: TGTGCCTGGAGTGACAGGACAGGCTACGAGCAGTACTTC.

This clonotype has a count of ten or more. The CDR3 region has the DNA TGTGCCAGCAGGTATAGCGGGGGGGCGCTTAATGAGCAGTTCTTC. Its protein product is CASRYSGGALNEQFF. This chain connects TRBV7-9 to TRBJ2-1; 11 bases agree with TRBD2. Unmatched junction bases numbered 8, after V lost 6 bases and J lost 7 bases. This CDR3 has 15 amino acids. Per the germline V gene, CDR1 is SEHNR and CDR2 is FQNEAQ (reference sequence).

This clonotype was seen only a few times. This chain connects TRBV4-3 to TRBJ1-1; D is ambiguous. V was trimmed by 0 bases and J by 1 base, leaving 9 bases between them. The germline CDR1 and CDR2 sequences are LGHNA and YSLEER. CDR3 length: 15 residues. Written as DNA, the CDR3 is TGCGCCAGCAGCCAAGACCCGGTGGCGAACACTGAAGCTTTCTTT. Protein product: CASSQDPVANTEAFF.

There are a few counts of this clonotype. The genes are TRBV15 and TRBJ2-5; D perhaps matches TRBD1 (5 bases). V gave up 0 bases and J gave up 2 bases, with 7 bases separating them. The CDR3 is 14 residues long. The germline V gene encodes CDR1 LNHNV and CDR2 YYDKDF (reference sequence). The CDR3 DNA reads TGTGCCACCAGCAGAGAGGGGCAGCAAGAGACCCAGTACTTC. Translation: CATSREGQQETQYF. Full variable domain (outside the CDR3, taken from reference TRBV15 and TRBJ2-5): DAMVIQNPRYQVTQFGKPVTLSCSQTLNHNVMYWYQQKSSQAPKLLFHYYDKDFNNEADTPDNFQSRRPNTSFCFLDIRSPGLGDTAMYLCATSREGQQETQYFGPGTRLLVL.

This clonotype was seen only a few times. CDR3 sequence: CAISLNPSGGTIRYEQYF. The CDR3 coding sequence is TGTGCCATCAGTCTGAACCCTAGCGGGGGGACTATACGCTACGAGCAGTACTTC. This chain uses TRBV10-3 with TRBJ2-7; 11 bases are a match to TRBD2. V gave up 5 bases and J gave up 3 bases; unmatched junction bases: 15. The CDR3 has 18 amino acids. Germline assignment: CDR1 ENHRY and CDR2 SYGVKD.

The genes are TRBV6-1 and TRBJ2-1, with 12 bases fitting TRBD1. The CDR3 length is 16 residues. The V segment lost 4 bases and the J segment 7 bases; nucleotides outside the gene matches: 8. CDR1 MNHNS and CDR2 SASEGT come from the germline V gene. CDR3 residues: CASSAGTGGFWNEQFF. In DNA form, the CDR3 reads TGTGCCAGCAGTGCCGGGACAGGGGGCTTTTGGAATGAGCAGTTCTTC.

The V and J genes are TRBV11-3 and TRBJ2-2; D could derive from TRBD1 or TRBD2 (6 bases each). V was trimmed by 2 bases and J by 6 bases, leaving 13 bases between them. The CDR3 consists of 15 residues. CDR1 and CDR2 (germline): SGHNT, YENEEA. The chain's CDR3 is CASSLRGLTSGELFF. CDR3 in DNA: TGTGCCAGCAGCTTACGGGGGCTGACCTCCGGGGAGCTGTTTTTT.

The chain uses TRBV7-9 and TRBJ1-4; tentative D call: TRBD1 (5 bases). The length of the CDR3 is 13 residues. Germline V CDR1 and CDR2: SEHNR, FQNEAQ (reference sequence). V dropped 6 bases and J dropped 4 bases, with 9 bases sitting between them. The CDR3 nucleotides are TGTGCCAGCAGGGGGCCCAGTAATGAAAAACTGTTTTTT. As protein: CASRGPSNEKLFF.

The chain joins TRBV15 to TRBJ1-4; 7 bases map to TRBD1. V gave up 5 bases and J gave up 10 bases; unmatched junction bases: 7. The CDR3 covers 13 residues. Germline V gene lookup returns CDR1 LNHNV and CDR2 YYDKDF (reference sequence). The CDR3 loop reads CATSYRSGGKLFF. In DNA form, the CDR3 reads TGTGCCACCAGCTACCGCTCAGGGGGAAAACTGTTTTTT.

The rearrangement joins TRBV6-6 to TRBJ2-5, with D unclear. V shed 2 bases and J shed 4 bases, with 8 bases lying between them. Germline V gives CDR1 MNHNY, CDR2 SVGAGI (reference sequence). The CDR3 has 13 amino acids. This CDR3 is CASSYTPGETQYF. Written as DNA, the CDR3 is TGTGCCAGCAGTTACACCCCGGGAGAGACCCAGTACTTC.

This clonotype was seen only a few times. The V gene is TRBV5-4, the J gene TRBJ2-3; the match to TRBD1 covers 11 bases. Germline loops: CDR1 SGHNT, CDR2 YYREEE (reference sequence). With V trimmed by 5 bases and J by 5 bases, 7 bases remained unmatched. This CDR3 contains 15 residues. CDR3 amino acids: CASSYPGQGGDTQYF. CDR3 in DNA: TGTGCCAGCAGTTATCCGGGACAGGGGGGAGATACGCAGTATTTT.